Listed below are T cell receptor beta chains from one sample, sequenced in a study of blood T cell repertoires in COVID-19. Produced via immunoSEQ multiplex PCR; TCRdb's table is partial and in-frame only. The table has more than 110,000 clones, about 80% seen once. Sequencing was performed on peripheral blood. The receptors shown here come from a human donor in a cohort sampled during active COVID-19. Each CDR3 is given without its conserved first and last residue. The order of the fields is V gene, J gene, CDR3 protein.

v_gene: TRBV29-1; j_gene: TRBJ2-1; CDR3aa: SALRVTSGNNEQF
v_gene: TRBV5-8; j_gene: TRBJ1-6; CDR3aa: ASSFRPRNSPLH
v_gene: TRBV27; j_gene: TRBJ1-6; CDR3aa: ASSFTGTGSHPLH
v_gene: TRBV2; j_gene: TRBJ2-1; CDR3aa: ASSELGGAYNEQF
v_gene: TRBV30; j_gene: TRBJ2-7; CDR3aa: AWSSGDEQY
v_gene: TRBV28; j_gene: TRBJ2-5; CDR3aa: ASSWGGALETQY
v_gene: TRBV5-1; j_gene: TRBJ2-3; CDR3aa: ASSGGLAGSTDTQY
v_gene: TRBV28; j_gene: TRBJ2-1; CDR3aa: ASLRTGGLDEQF
v_gene: TRBV25-1; j_gene: TRBJ2-1; CDR3aa: ASSELSSGGSDEQF
v_gene: TRBV5-1; j_gene: TRBJ2-7; CDR3aa: ASSPSWGQTEQY
v_gene: TRBV7-2; j_gene: TRBJ1-4; CDR3aa: ASSPRGLNEKLF
v_gene: TRBV28; j_gene: TRBJ1-1; CDR3aa: ASSLGTVNGEAF
v_gene: TRBV30; j_gene: TRBJ1-1; CDR3aa: AWSFPGGKKTEAF
v_gene: TRBV6-5; j_gene: TRBJ1-4; CDR3aa: ASSYSLAGVSEKLF
v_gene: TRBV5-1; j_gene: TRBJ2-3; CDR3aa: ASSPLAGGTDTQY
v_gene: TRBV24-1; j_gene: TRBJ2-7; CDR3aa: ATSEVGTYEQY
v_gene: TRBV5-6; j_gene: TRBJ2-4; CDR3aa: ASSPLGTGTKNIQY
v_gene: TRBV11-2; j_gene: TRBJ2-5; CDR3aa: ASSPTSGVGETQY
v_gene: TRBV6-6; j_gene: TRBJ2-3; CDR3aa: ASNQRGSADTQY
v_gene: TRBV5-1; j_gene: TRBJ2-7; CDR3aa: ASSIGTGGYEQY
v_gene: TRBV19; j_gene: TRBJ2-3; CDR3aa: ASSRPSTDTQY
v_gene: TRBV7-9; j_gene: TRBJ1-5; CDR3aa: ASSLEGGAHQPQH
v_gene: TRBV28; j_gene: TRBJ2-7; CDR3aa: ASSFGRNLLMDEQY
v_gene: TRBV6-5; j_gene: TRBJ1-4; CDR3aa: ASSPEIRGGEKLF
v_gene: TRBV7-2; j_gene: TRBJ1-2; CDR3aa: ASSLPARRSGYT
v_gene: TRBV27; j_gene: TRBJ1-1; CDR3aa: ASSLRRSGTEAF
v_gene: TRBV4-1; j_gene: TRBJ2-1; CDR3aa: ASSPRLRFDEQF
v_gene: TRBV6-2/TRBV6-3; j_gene: TRBJ2-4; CDR3aa: ASSYSRQGGNIQY
v_gene: TRBV4-2; j_gene: TRBJ1-2; CDR3aa: ASSQESTGGPNYGYT
v_gene: TRBV12-3/TRBV12-4; j_gene: TRBJ1-2; CDR3aa: ASSTTPLGGYT
v_gene: TRBV9; j_gene: TRBJ2-1; CDR3aa: ASSVGLAGVNEQF
v_gene: TRBV18; j_gene: TRBJ2-5; CDR3aa: ASSPSPETQY
v_gene: TRBV18; j_gene: TRBJ1-1; CDR3aa: ASSPTTGTDSEAF
v_gene: TRBV30; j_gene: TRBJ1-6; CDR3aa: ASRDSLNSPLH
v_gene: TRBV6-5; j_gene: TRBJ2-1; CDR3aa: ATRQGSSYNEQF
v_gene: TRBV9; j_gene: TRBJ2-2; CDR3aa: ASSAQQGQNTGELF
v_gene: TRBV4-2; j_gene: TRBJ1-4; CDR3aa: ASSQDSHGDEKLF
v_gene: TRBV3-1/TRBV3-2; j_gene: TRBJ2-4; CDR3aa: ASSPAGVAKNIQY
v_gene: TRBV7-9; j_gene: TRBJ2-5; CDR3aa: ASSSTGGQETQY
v_gene: TRBV19; j_gene: TRBJ1-1; CDR3aa: ASSSGLSEAF
v_gene: TRBV7-2; j_gene: TRBJ2-7; CDR3aa: ASSLGLRFEQY
v_gene: TRBV9; j_gene: TRBJ2-3; CDR3aa: ASSARGMGADTDTQY
v_gene: TRBV4-3; j_gene: TRBJ2-1; CDR3aa: ASSQEASGGGAGYNEQF